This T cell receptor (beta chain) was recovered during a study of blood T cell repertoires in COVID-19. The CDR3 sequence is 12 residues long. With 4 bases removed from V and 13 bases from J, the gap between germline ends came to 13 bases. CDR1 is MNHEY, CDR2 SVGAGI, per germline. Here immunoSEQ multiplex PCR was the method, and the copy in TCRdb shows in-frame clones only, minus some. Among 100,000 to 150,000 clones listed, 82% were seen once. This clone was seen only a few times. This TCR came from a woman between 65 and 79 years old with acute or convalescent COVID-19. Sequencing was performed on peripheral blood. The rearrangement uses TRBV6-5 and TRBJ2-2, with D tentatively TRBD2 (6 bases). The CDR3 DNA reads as TGTGCCAGCAGTTCCACGGGACTCGGGCTGTTTTTT. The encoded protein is CASSSTGLGLFF.